The 17 T cell receptor beta chains below all came from one sample that was sequenced in a study of cytomegalovirus exposure and HLA in healthy donors. PCR used 60 Vbeta primers and 13 Jbeta primers. Sequencing was performed with immunoSEQ multiplex PCR; in TCRdb, only in-frame clones are kept and a portion is missing. The data hold about 130,000 clones, with about 73% observed a single time. Material: PBMCs. All receptors come from a woman aged 50 to 60 in good health and CMV-seropositive.

V and J are TRBV28 and TRBJ1-4, with 8 positions matching TRBD1. Trimming took 1 base from V and 5 from J; bases not matched to a gene: 15. The CDR3 has 19 residues. CDR1 is MDHEN and CDR2 is SYDVKM in the germline V gene. The CDR3 nucleotides are TGTGCCAGCAGTTTATCCCCGGGACAGGCTTCGAGGGAGAATGAAAAACTGTTTTTT. It codes for CASSLSPGQASRENEKLFF.

The chain recombines TRBV6-1 with TRBJ2-2; 7 nucleotides match TRBD1. From germline, CDR1 is MNHNS and CDR2 SASEGT. V shed 5 bases and J 4 bases; nucleotides not matched to a gene: 13. This CDR3 comprises 17 residues. CDR3 protein: CASSKVNPGTATGELFF. The CDR3 DNA reads as TGTGCCAGCAGTAAAGTTAACCCCGGGACAGCCACCGGGGAGCTGTTTTTT.

The CDR3 sequence: CASSGPGVGGGHTDTQYF. As DNA, the CDR3 is TGTGCCAGCAGCGGACCTGGGGTAGGGGGGGGACACACAGATACGCAGTATTTT. This chain uses TRBV9 with TRBJ2-3; perhaps TRBD2 as D (7 bases). The germline CDR1 and CDR2 sequences are SGDLS and YYNGEE. There are 18 residues in the CDR3. The V end lost 3 bases, the J end lost 2 bases, and 22 bases lay between the germline ends.

The CDR3 DNA follows: TGTGCCAGCAGCGCCCAGGGGTTTGGAAACACCATATATTTT. Encoded protein: CASSAQGFGNTIYF. The rearrangement uses TRBV11-2 and TRBJ1-3, with D possibly matching TRBD1 (6 bases). Germline V gene data show CDR1 as SGHAT and CDR2 as FQNNGV. V dropped 5 bases and J dropped 3 bases, with 11 bases sitting between them. This CDR3 has 14 residues.

J is TRBJ1-2 and V is TRBV28, with TRBD1 as a possible D gene (5 bases). The length of the CDR3 is 12 residues. Per the germline V gene, CDR1 is MDHEN and CDR2 is SYDVKM. The V end was cut by 8 bases, the J end by 5 bases, with 12 bases between. The CDR3 region is CASVIGGYGYTF. The DNA for the CDR3 is TGTGCCAGCGTAATTGGGGGGTATGGCTACACCTTC.

The gene calls are TRBV28 and TRBJ1-2, with a tentative D call TRBD1 (6 bases). CDR3 length equals 13 residues. V lost 6 bases and J 4 bases, leaving 12 bases between the germline ends. The germline V gene encodes CDR1 MDHEN and CDR2 SYDVKM. The CDR3 bases are TGTGCCAGCAGGCCTACAGGGATCTATGGCTACACCTTC. It yields the protein CASRPTGIYGYTF.

In its sample, this clone was seen a few times. The chain couples TRBV18 to TRBJ1-1; D not resolved. Germline V gene data show CDR1 as KGHSH and CDR2 as LQKENI. Trimming shortened V by 4 bases and J by 3 bases, and 9 bases separated the two germline ends. The CDR3 spans 13 residues. The CDR3 is CASSRVHDTEAFF. The CDR3 bases are TGTGCCAGCTCACGAGTTCACGACACTGAAGCTTTCTTT.

The chain is built from TRBV5-1 and TRBJ1-1, with D maybe TRBD1 (5 bases). This CDR3 spans 16 amino acids. The V and J ends lost 0 bases and 0 bases respectively, with 12 bases between them. Germline CDR1 is SGHRS and CDR2 is YFSETQ. The CDR3 loop is CASSLGISGVNTEAFF. CDR3 bases: TGCGCCAGCAGCTTGGGGATTTCGGGGGTGAACACTGAAGCTTTCTTT.

V is TRBV19 and J is TRBJ1-4, with 8 bases fitting TRBD1. Germline-derived CDR1 and CDR2 are LNHDA and SQIVND (reference sequence). V lost 5 bases, J lost 6 bases, and 2 bases stayed unmatched. This CDR3 comprises 13 residues. The CDR3: CASSGQGYEKLFF. Here the CDR3 DNA reads TGTGCCAGTAGTGGACAGGGCTATGAAAAACTGTTTTTT.

This clone was detected once. This chain links TRBV30 with TRBJ2-1, with 9 bases fitting TRBD1. With V trimmed by 0 bases and J by 1 base, 7 bases remained unmatched. From germline, CDR1 is GTSNPN and CDR2 SVGIG (reference sequence). The CDR3 spans 17 residues. CDR3 sequence reads: CAWSVGSDRGSYNEQFF. CDR3 coding DNA: TGTGCCTGGAGTGTAGGGAGCGACAGGGGGTCCTACAATGAGCAGTTCTTC. Full variable domain (rest looked up from reference TRBV30 and TRBJ2-1): SQTIHQWPATLVQPVGSPLSLECTVEGTSNPNLYWYRQAAGRGLQLLFYSVGIGQISSEVPQNLSASRPQDRQFILSSKKLLLSDSGFYLCAWSVGSDRGSYNEQFFGPGTRLTVL.

V is TRBV9 and J is TRBJ1-1; D is ambiguous. V was cut by 0 bases and J by 0 bases, with 6 bases left in between. CDR1 is SGDLS and CDR2 is YYNGEE in the germline V gene. The CDR3 is 14 amino acids. Here the CDR3 reads CASSVAYMNTEAFF. The CDR3 DNA sequence: TGTGCCAGCAGCGTAGCTTACATGAACACTGAAGCTTTCTTT.

This clone was found once. This sequence joins TRBV14 and TRBJ1-2, with 10 bases aligning to TRBD1. The CDR3 is 14 amino acids. J lost 4 bases, V lost 4 bases, and 3 bases had no gene match. From germline, CDR1 is SGHDN and CDR2 FVKESK. The CDR3 region has the DNA TGTGCCAGCAGCCGGACAGGGGGAAGCTATGGCTACACCTTC. Its translation: CASSRTGGSYGYTF.

In its sample, this clone was seen a few times. This rearrangement joins TRBV7-9 to TRBJ1-2, with TRBD1 identical over 9 bases. In germline, CDR1 is SEHNR, CDR2 FQNEAQ (reference sequence). Unmatched junction bases numbered 22, after V lost 7 bases and J lost 10 bases. There are 17 residues in the CDR3. CDR3 bases: TGTGCCAGCAACAAACAACACCGGGACAGGGTTTATTTTGACTACACCTTC. Residues: CASNKQHRDRVYFDYTF.

V usage is TRBV5-6 and J usage is TRBJ1-1, with 10 bases that match TRBD1. The CDR3 has 17 residues. The germline gives CDR1 SGHDT, CDR2 YYEEEE. The trim removed 0 bases at V and 0 bases at J, leaving 5 bases unmatched. The CDR3 loop is CASSLGPGQGMNTEAFF. DNA for the CDR3: TGTGCCAGCAGCTTGGGCCCGGGACAGGGGATGAACACTGAAGCTTTCTTT.

The V and J genes are TRBV18 and TRBJ1-4, with a tentative D call TRBD1 (5 bases). CDR1 and CDR2 from the germline V gene are KGHSH and LQKENI. The CDR3 has 16 residues. Trimming cost V 0 bases and J 7 bases, with 15 bases left between them. CDR3 nucleotides: TGTGCCAGCTCACCACCCCTCACGGGGGGTCGTGAAAAACTGTTTTTT. Its protein is CASSPPLTGGREKLFF.

V gene TRBV6-5 combines with J gene TRBJ2-5; unclear D gene. This CDR3 has 14 amino acids. Germline CDR1 reads MNHEY; CDR2 reads SVGAGI. V lost 0 bases, J lost 2 bases, and 7 bases lay in between. CDR3 in DNA: TGTGCCAGCAGTTACTCCCCGCGACAAGAGACCCAGTACTTC. Translating it yields CASSYSPRQETQYF.

V usage is TRBV2 and J usage is TRBJ1-3; D possibly corresponds to TRBD1 (5 bases). This CDR3 contains 14 residues. Per the germline V gene, CDR1 is SNHLY and CDR2 is FYNNEI. V lost 7 bases and J 0 bases, leaving 10 bases between the germline ends. This CDR3 reads CASKDTRSGNTIYF. The CDR3 DNA reads as TGTGCCAGCAAGGACACCCGCTCTGGAAACACCATATATTTT.